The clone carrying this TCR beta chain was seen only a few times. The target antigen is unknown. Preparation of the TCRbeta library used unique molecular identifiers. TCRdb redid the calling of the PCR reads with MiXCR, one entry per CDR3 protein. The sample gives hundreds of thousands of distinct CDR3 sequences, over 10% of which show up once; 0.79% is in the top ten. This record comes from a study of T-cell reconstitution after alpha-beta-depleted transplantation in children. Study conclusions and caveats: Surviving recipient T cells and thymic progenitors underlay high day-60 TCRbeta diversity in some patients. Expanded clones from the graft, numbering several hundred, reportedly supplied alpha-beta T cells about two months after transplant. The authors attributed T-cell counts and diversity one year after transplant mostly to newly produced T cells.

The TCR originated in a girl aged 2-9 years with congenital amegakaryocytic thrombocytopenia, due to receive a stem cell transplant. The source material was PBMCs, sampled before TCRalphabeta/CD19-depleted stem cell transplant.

The DNA of the CDR3 is TGTGCCTGGAGGCGCGCGAGTAATGAGCAGTTCTTC. Its translation: CAWRRASNEQFF. The rearrangement links TRBV30 to TRBJ2-1; no clear D. The CDR3 is made up of 12 amino acids. Germline V lookup: CDR1 GTSNPN, CDR2 SVGIG (reference sequence). V gave up 3 bases and J gave up 7 bases, with 10 bases separating them.